The next 17 T cell receptor beta chains were all read from a single sample in a study of tissue T cells after allogeneic stem cell transplantation. Generated by immunoSEQ multiplex PCR, the TCRdb table keeps only in-frame clones and is missing some. The table shows approximately 47,000 clones, with roughly 73% occurring only once. The sample was sorted cells pooled from one or two spleens. The receptors shown here come from a pool of C57BL/6 mice in good health.

Remarks on this clone: The genes are named according to mouse. The read terminates 1 residue ahead of where the CDR3 ends, so the germline J gene completes it. V and J are TRBV29 and TRBJ2-7; maybe TRBD2 (5 bases). The V gene's germline CDR1 is MSHET and CDR2 SYDVDS. Trimming stripped 6 bases from V and 4 bases from J, with 13 bases between. The CDR3 loop spans 13 amino acids. The DNA read from the CDR3 is TGTGCTAGCAGGCCCCGGACTTCTTATGAACAGTAC. Its translation: CASRPRTSYEQY. The CDR3 reads in full as CASRPRTSYEQYF.

Concerning this clone: Any gene name here is a mouse gene name. Sequencing ends 1 residue short of the CDR3 end; the germline J gene provides the rest. The J gene is TRBJ2-1, the V gene TRBV20; TRBD1 matches at 7 bases. The V and J ends lost 2 bases and 1 base, in that order; junction bases with no gene match: 2. Germline V gene data show CDR1 as GFQATS and CDR2 as STVNSAI. The CDR3 spans 14 residues. The part of the CDR3 DNA that was read is TGTGGTGCTAGGCCGGGACAGAACTATGCTGAGCAGTTC. Its translation is CGARPGQNYAEQF. The entire CDR3 reads CGARPGQNYAEQFF.

On this clone itself: Gene and germline names: mouse. The read finishes 1 residue shy of the CDR3 end, and the germline J gene is used to complete it. The rearrangement uses TRBV13-2 and TRBJ2-7; D assignment may be TRBD1 or TRBD2 (5 bases each). CDR3 length: 15 residues. The germline V gene encodes CDR1 NNHNN and CDR2 SYGAGS (reference sequence). Trimming left V 0 bases short and J 4 bases short, with 14 bases between. CDR3 DNA, as far as it was read: TGTGCCAGCGGTGATGCATGGCGGGGCCGTTATGAACAGTAC. It translates to CASGDAWRGRYEQY. In full, the CDR3 reads CASGDAWRGRYEQYF.

With respect to this clone: The listed genes are named as in mouse. Other DNA variants within this sample encode the same CDR3. The sequenced CDR3 bases are TGTGCAAGCAGCTTAGACGGGACAACAAACACAGAAGTCTTC. Translation gives CASSLDGTTNTEVF. The complete CDR3 protein is CASSLDGTTNTEVFF. This sequence joins TRBV16 and TRBJ1-1, with D perhaps TRBD1 (6 bases). Read coverage stops 1 residue before the CDR3 terminus; the germline J gene supplies the remainder. Germline V lookup: CDR1 SGHSA, CDR2 FRNQAP. There are 15 residues in the CDR3. The germline V and J ends were trimmed by 0 bases and 0 bases, with 8 bases remaining between them.

About this clone itself: All gene names here are mouse names. The read gets to within 1 residue of the CDR3 end, and the germline J gene fills in the rest. The J gene is TRBJ1-6, the V gene TRBV13-2; tentative D call: TRBD1 (5 bases). TRBJ1-6 is sorted into the ORF group, with uncertain function. The V gene lost 3 bases and the J gene lost 5 bases, with 9 bases spanning the gap. CDR1 and CDR2 (germline): NNHNN, SYGAGS (reference sequence). This CDR3 contains 14 residues. The CDR3 reads CASGGSTDNSPLYF. The sequenced part of the CDR3 DNA is TGTGCCAGCGGTGGATCGACAGATAATTCGCCCCTCTAC.

Note on this clone: Germline and genes here are mouse. CDR3 bases read: TGTGCCAGCAGAACAGAAGACACCCAGTAC. Its protein product is CASRTEDTQY. The entire CDR3 protein reads CASRTEDTQYF. The chain couples TRBV5 to TRBJ2-5; no clear D. The CDR3 end is not reached by the read, which stops 1 residue before it; the germline J gene fills it in. The CDR3 loop spans 11 amino acids. Germline assignment: CDR1 LGHNA and CDR2 YNLKQL (reference sequence). V was trimmed by 6 bases and J by 4 bases, leaving 5 bases between them.

As for this clone: Each gene name is a mouse one. The missing CDR3 end, 1 residue past where the read stops, is filled in from the germline J gene. The gene calls are TRBV5 and TRBJ2-5; TRBD2 agrees at 8 bases. V trimming: 4 bases; J trimming: 4 bases; junction bases outside the gene matches: 1. The CDR3 contains 13 residues. Germline CDR1 reads LGHNA; CDR2 reads YNLKQL (reference sequence). The CDR3 loop reads CASSRWGEDTQYF. Incomplete CDR3 DNA: TGTGCCAGCAGCCGCTGGGGGGAAGACACCCAGTAC.

As regards this clone: Gene names are the mouse ones. The CDR3 goes on 1 residue after the read ends, and that part is filled in from the germline J gene. V gene TRBV31 combines with J gene TRBJ2-7; 8 bases match TRBD2. Germline CDR1 and CDR2: GKSSPN and SITVG. The V and J ends lost 0 bases and 0 bases, in that order; junction bases with no gene match: 4. The CDR3 contains 15 residues. CDR3 DNA (partial): TGTGCCTGGAGTCTACCTGGGGGGAGCTCCTATGAACAGTAC. The encoded protein is CAWSLPGGSSYEQY. The full CDR3 protein is CAWSLPGGSSYEQYF.

A remark on this clone: These gene names are mouse names. The read falls 1 residue short of the CDR3 end, and the missing part is taken from the germline J gene. The V call is TRBV12-2, the J call TRBJ1-1, with 7 bases lining up with TRBD1. CDR3 length: 14 residues. Losses at the gene ends were 0 bases for V and 4 bases for J; bases not matched to a gene: 4. The V gene's germline CDR1 is SGHLS and CDR2 HYDKME. CDR3 bases read: TGTGCCAGCTCTCTCGACCAGGGGGTCACAGAAGTCTTC. This encodes CASSLDQGVTEVF. The full CDR3 is CASSLDQGVTEVFF.

As regards this clone: Gene names are the mouse ones. The read terminates 1 residue ahead of where the CDR3 ends, so the germline J gene completes it. This rearrangement joins TRBV13-1 to TRBJ1-3, with no clear D. CDR3 length: 10 amino acids. Deletions cut 0 bases from V and 9 bases from J, with 1 base between. CDR1 and CDR2 (germline): NSHNY, SYGAGN. CDR3 amino acids: CASSDGTLYF. Partial CDR3 DNA: TGTGCCAGCAGTGATGGTACGCTCTAT.

Note on this clone: Gene and germline names: mouse. With the read ending 1 residue before the CDR3 end, the germline J gene is used to fill in that end. The chain combines TRBV5 with TRBJ1-4; TRBD1 might be the D (6 bases). The CDR3 extends over 16 amino acids. Per germline, CDR1 LGHNA and CDR2 YNLKQL (reference sequence). The V gene lost 0 bases and the J gene lost 0 bases, with 8 bases spanning the gap. The CDR3 region is CASSQEGDISNERLFF. CDR3 DNA (partial): TGTGCCAGCAGCCAAGAAGGGGACATTTCCAACGAAAGATTATTT.

A word on this clone: Gene names refer to mouse genes. Sequencing ends 1 residue short of the CDR3 end; the germline J gene provides the rest. Other nucleotide sequences in the sample specify the same CDR3. The rearrangement joins TRBV3 to TRBJ2-1; 7 nucleotides match TRBD1. The germline V gene has CDR1 SNHLY and CDR2 FYNGKV (reference sequence). The CDR3 is made up of 14 amino acids. V dropped 5 bases and J dropped 2; count of bases not matched to a gene: 3. Partial CDR3 DNA: TGTGCCAGCAGCCCAACAGGGGACTATGCTGAGCAGTTC. This encodes CASSPTGDYAEQF. The whole CDR3 region reads CASSPTGDYAEQFF.

A word on this clone: The germline and genes are mouse ones. Read data end 1 residue before the CDR3 end; the end is taken from the germline J gene. The V and J genes are TRBV20 and TRBJ2-4, with a weak D call TRBD1 (6 bases). Between the trimmed V and J ends, which lost 2 bases and 4 bases, there was a span of 10 bases. The V gene's germline CDR1 is GFQATS and CDR2 STVNSAI. The CDR3 totals 13 residues. The CDR3: CGARPGTKNTLYF. Partial CDR3 DNA: TGTGGTGCTAGGCCCGGGACAAAAAACACCTTGTAC.

As regards this clone: The gene names here belong to mouse. The CDR3 extends 1 residue past the end of the read, so its final part is completed from the germline J gene. The J gene is TRBJ2-4, the V gene TRBV1; D may be TRBD1 (5 bases). This CDR3 has 14 residues. The V gene lost 2 bases and the J gene lost 2 bases, with 8 bases spanning the gap. Germline CDR1 is NSQYPW and CDR2 is LRSPGD (reference sequence). The sequenced part of the CDR3 DNA is TGCACCTGCAGTGCACCAGGGCTTCAAAACACCTTGTAC. Protein sequence: CTCSAPGLQNTLY. The CDR3 in full is CTCSAPGLQNTLYF.

With regard to this clone: Genes and germline are mouse. The read terminates 1 residue ahead of where the CDR3 ends, so the germline J gene completes it. Other DNA sequences in the sample encode the same CDR3. The J gene is TRBJ2-5, the V gene TRBV3; D gene ambiguous. This CDR3 is 11 amino acids long. Germline V gene sequence: CDR1 SNHLY, CDR2 FYNGKV (reference sequence). The V and J ends lost 1 base and 6 bases respectively, with 2 bases between them. Partial CDR3 DNA: TGTGCCAGCAGCTTAGGGGACACCCAGTAC. This gives the protein CASSLGDTQY. The whole CDR3 sequence is CASSLGDTQYF.

To note about this clone: Mouse gene names and germline throughout. Read data end 1 residue before the CDR3 end; the end is taken from the germline J gene. The chain employs TRBV5 and TRBJ2-4; no firm D call. Trimming took off 0 bases at V and 2 bases at J, with 12 bases between the two ends. The V gene's germline CDR1 is LGHNA and CDR2 YNLKQL (reference sequence). This CDR3 region has 16 residues. CDR3 DNA, as far as it was read: TGTGCCAGCAGCCAAGACGGAGGGCGCTTTCAAAACACCTTGTAC. It codes for CASSQDGGRFQNTLY. The entire CDR3 protein is CASSQDGGRFQNTLYF.

To note about this clone: Germline and genes here are mouse. The CDR3 end is not reached by the read, which stops 1 residue before it; the germline J gene fills it in. V gene TRBV5 combines with J gene TRBJ1-6, with D perhaps matching TRBD1 (5 bases). TRBJ1-6 is noted as an ORF with a role that remains uncertain. V shed 0 bases and J shed 8 bases, with 5 bases lying between them. In germline, CDR1 is LGHNA, CDR2 YNLKQL (reference sequence). This CDR3 is 13 amino acids long. The sequenced CDR3 bases are TGTGCCAGCAGCCAAGACAGGGATTCGCCCCTCTAC. Its protein is CASSQDRDSPLY. The whole CDR3 reads CASSQDRDSPLYF.